The 24 T cell receptor beta chains below all came from one sample that was sequenced in a study of blood T cell repertoires in COVID-19. Produced via immunoSEQ multiplex PCR; TCRdb's table is partial and in-frame only. Here the sample spans approximately 330,000 clones, around 90% being singletons. Sequenced input: peripheral blood. The source is a man aged 25 to 40 with COVID-19, enrolled during active disease.

V is TRBV6-6 and J is TRBJ2-7, with D unclear. The CDR3 sequence is 12 residues long. Germline V gene sequence: CDR1 MNHNY, CDR2 SVGAGI (reference sequence). V was clipped by 4 bases and J by 4 bases, with 8 bases between them. The CDR3, as DNA: TGTGCCAGCAGTTCCCCCACATACGAGCAGTACTTC. Its translation is CASSSPTYEQYF.

V usage is TRBV7-2 and J usage is TRBJ1-5; the D is unclear. Trimming removed 4 bases from V and 9 bases from J, with 10 bases in between. This CDR3 spans 12 amino acids. The germline V gene encodes CDR1 SGHTA and CDR2 FQGNSA. CDR3 DNA: TGTGCCAGCAGCTCTCGAGCGGGGCCCCAGCATTTT. Translation: CASSSRAGPQHF.

The chain employs TRBV7-2 and TRBJ1-3; D unresolved. This CDR3 spans 17 amino acids. The germline V and J ends were trimmed by 6 bases and 0 bases, with 18 bases remaining between them. Germline V gene lookup returns CDR1 SGHTA and CDR2 FQGNSA. CDR3: CASSFNGVTLSGNTIYF. The CDR3 region has the DNA TGTGCCAGCAGTTTTAACGGGGTAACTCTCTCTGGAAACACCATATATTTT. Based on the CDR3 plus reference TRBV7-2 and TRBJ1-3, the full variable domain is GAGVSQSPSNKVTEKGKDVELRCDPISGHTALYWYRQSLGQGLEFLIYFQGNSAPDKSGLPSDRFSAERTGGSVSTLTIQRTQQEDSAVYLCASSFNGVTLSGNTIYFGEGSWLTVV.

This sequence joins TRBV5-4 and TRBJ2-7; D might be TRBD1 (5 bases). Germline CDR1 and CDR2: SGHNT and YYREEE (reference sequence). This CDR3 has 13 residues. Trimming cost V 3 bases and J 3 bases, with 10 bases left between them. CDR3 coding DNA: TGTGCCAGCAGCTCGGACATCCTCTACGAGCAGTACTTC. Translating gives CASSSDILYEQYF.

The chain employs TRBV19 and TRBJ2-3, with 11 bases lining up with TRBD2. V gave up 7 bases and J gave up 4 bases; unmatched junction bases: 7. The CDR3 consists of 15 residues. Germline loops: CDR1 LNHDA, CDR2 SQIVND (reference sequence). CDR3 in DNA: TGTGCCAGTACCATAACTAGCGGGAGTCCAGATACGCAGTATTTT. Its protein is CASTITSGSPDTQYF.

The chain combines TRBV27 with TRBJ2-6, with 7 bases identical to TRBD1. Germline-derived CDR1 and CDR2 are MNHEY and SMNVEV (reference sequence). V was pared by 8 bases and J by 0 bases, with 10 bases of the junction left unmatched. The CDR3 spans 17 residues. Written as DNA, the CDR3 is TGTGCCAGCTCCACCATCACAGGGGTCTCTGGGGCCAACGTCCTGACTTTC. This gives the protein CASSTITGVSGANVLTF.

This clone was recorded only once. The chain recombines TRBV20-1 with TRBJ1-1; unclear D gene. Germline V gene sequence: CDR1 DFQATT, CDR2 SNEGSKA (reference sequence). There are 11 residues in the CDR3. Deletions cut 3 bases from V and 7 bases from J, with 9 bases between. CDR3 nucleotide sequence: TGCAGTGCTAGCAGGATGTATGAAGCTTTCTTT. Protein product: CSASRMYEAFF.

In regard to this clone: Other DNA sequences from this sample encode an identical CDR3 as well. V gene TRBV9 combines with J gene TRBJ2-2, with D maybe TRBD2 (5 bases). Germline V gene sequence: CDR1 SGDLS, CDR2 YYNGEE. CDR3 size: 14 residues. V was clipped by 0 bases and J by 2 bases, with 5 bases between them. The DNA of the CDR3 is TGTGCCAGCAGCGTAGGGACTAACACCGGGGAGCTGTTTTTT. Its protein product is CASSVGTNTGELFF.

V usage is TRBV4-1 and J usage is TRBJ1-5; the D is unclear. Trimming stripped 0 bases from V and 4 bases from J, with 10 bases between. The CDR3 covers 15 residues. Germline CDR1 and CDR2: MGHRA and YSYEKL. The CDR3 DNA sequence: TGCGCCAGCAGCCAAGATGGGCGGGGAAATCAGCCCCAGCATTTT. It translates to CASSQDGRGNQPQHF.

The V gene is TRBV5-1, the J gene TRBJ2-3; 12 positions match TRBD2. This CDR3 has 16 amino acids. Germline V gene data show CDR1 as SGHRS and CDR2 as YFSETQ. V was pared by 0 bases and J by 6 bases, with 5 bases of the junction left unmatched. The CDR3 DNA sequence: TGCGCCAGCAGCTTGGGGACTAGCGGGGTTCTCGATACGCAGTATTTT. Translation gives CASSLGTSGVLDTQYF.

The chain joins TRBV7-2 to TRBJ1-6, with D possibly TRBD1 on 6 matching bases. Trimming stripped 5 bases from V and 14 bases from J, with 13 bases between. The length of the CDR3 is 12 residues. Germline V gene sequence: CDR1 SGHTA, CDR2 FQGNSA. In DNA form, the CDR3 reads TGTGCCAGCAGCGCGGACAGTATTGCCCTCCACTTT. Protein product: CASSADSIALHF.

The chain recombines TRBV10-3 with TRBJ1-5; D perhaps matches TRBD1 (5 bases). Trimming took 3 bases from V and 7 from J, leaving 10 bases between them. CDR1 ENHRY and CDR2 SYGVKD come from the germline V gene. The CDR3 spans 13 residues. CDR3 sequence reads: CAISESGEQPQHF. For the CDR3, the DNA is TGTGCCATCAGTGAATCGGGGGAACAGCCCCAGCATTTT.

The genes are TRBV19 and TRBJ2-1, with 10 bases identical to TRBD1. Germline CDR1 and CDR2: LNHDA and SQIVND (reference sequence). The CDR3 runs 15 residues. After removal of 4 bases from V and 6 bases from J, the junction contained 6 bases not matched to a gene. CDR3 sequence reads: CASSKGTGVGNEQFF. CDR3 DNA: TGTGCCAGTAGTAAGGGGACAGGGGTGGGCAATGAGCAGTTCTTC.

V usage is TRBV18 and J usage is TRBJ2-7; possibly TRBD1 for D (6 bases). V gave up 1 base and J gave up 6 bases, with 16 bases separating them. This CDR3 is built from 15 residues. Germline V CDR1 and CDR2: KGHSH, LQKENI. The CDR3: CASSPLTGSVGEQYF. The CDR3 DNA sequence: TGTGCCAGCTCACCACTTACAGGGTCGGTAGGCGAGCAGTACTTC.

The chain uses TRBV7-8 and TRBJ1-5; D is unresolved. Germline CDR1 SGHVS, CDR2 FQNEAQ. The ends were cut back, 5 bases at V and 0 bases at J, with 5 bases in the middle. This CDR3 is built from 13 residues. CDR3: CASSRYSNQPQHF. Here the CDR3 DNA reads TGTGCCAGCAGCCGATATAGCAATCAGCCCCAGCATTTT.

This clone was observed a single time. The rearrangement links TRBV2 to TRBJ2-7, with D possibly TRBD1 on 5 matching bases. Germline V gene lookup returns CDR1 SNHLY and CDR2 FYNNEI. Deletions cut 6 bases from V and 5 bases from J, with 11 bases between. This CDR3 has 12 amino acids. The CDR3 DNA reads TGTGCCAGCAGCTATATCAGGGACGAGCAGTACTTC. Translation: CASSYIRDEQYF.

The chain couples TRBV4-3 to TRBJ1-2, with 11 nucleotides matching TRBD1. The J segment lost 1 base and the V segment lost 5 bases, leaving 3 bases of the junction unmatched. From germline, CDR1 is LGHNA and CDR2 YSLEER. The CDR3 runs 15 residues. DNA of the CDR3: TGCGCCAGCAGCGCGGGACAGGGGGTTAACTATGGCTACACCTTC. Translated, it gives CASSAGQGVNYGYTF.

The chain has TRBV4-3 and TRBJ1-6; D is ambiguous. Germline V gene sequence: CDR1 LGHNA, CDR2 YSLEER. Trimming removed 2 bases from V and 10 bases from J, with 9 bases in between. The CDR3 has 13 amino acids. CDR3 in amino acids: CASSQNHNSPLHF. CDR3 DNA: TGCGCCAGCAGCCAAAATCACAACTCACCCCTCCACTTT.

This clone has only one observation. V usage is TRBV19 and J usage is TRBJ2-5; 8 bases fit TRBD1. The trim removed 9 bases at V and 3 bases at J, leaving 9 bases unmatched. Germline CDR1 reads LNHDA; CDR2 reads SQIVND (reference sequence). The CDR3 contains 14 residues. The CDR3 DNA follows: TGTGCCAGCTGGACAGGGCGAGAGAAAGAGACCCAGTACTTC. This translates into CASWTGREKETQYF.

This chain uses TRBV14 with TRBJ2-7; perhaps TRBD1 as D (6 bases). Trimming removed 4 bases at V and 7 bases at J, with 17 bases between. CDR1 is SGHDN and CDR2 is FVKESK in the germline V gene. The CDR3 contains 14 residues. The CDR3, as DNA: TGTGCCAGCAGCCTGCTCACGCAGAGGGGGGAGCAGTACTTC. Translating gives CASSLLTQRGEQYF.

The chain links TRBV7-7 to TRBJ1-4, with a weak D call TRBD1 (6 bases). V shed 5 bases and J shed 4 bases, with 14 bases lying between them. Per germline, CDR1 SSHAT and CDR2 FNYEAQ (reference sequence). The CDR3 loop spans 15 amino acids. The CDR3 DNA sequence: TGTGCCAGCAGCCCCACAGGGAACCTTAATGAAAAACTGTTTTTT. Its protein product is CASSPTGNLNEKLFF.

The genes are TRBV19 and TRBJ2-7, with D possibly matching TRBD2 (5 bases). There are 19 residues in the CDR3. Trimming took 3 bases from V and 0 from J, leaving 24 bases between them. The germline gives CDR1 LNHDA, CDR2 SQIVND (reference sequence). CDR3 region: CASSISILSKGDSSYEQYF. DNA for the CDR3: TGTGCCAGTAGTATCAGTATTTTGTCAAAGGGAGATAGCTCCTACGAGCAGTACTTC.

The rearrangement joins TRBV3-1 (or the pseudogene TRBV3-2) to TRBJ1-5, with 9 bases identical to TRBD1. Germline values: CDR1 LGHDT, CDR2 YNNKEL (reference sequence). V was clipped by 0 bases and J by 2 bases; unmatched bases: 11. This CDR3 is 19 amino acids long. Here the CDR3 reads CASSQDRDRGVKGNQPQHF. The CDR3 DNA sequence: TGTGCCAGCAGCCAAGACAGAGACAGGGGGGTTAAGGGCAATCAGCCCCAGCATTTT.

The rearrangement links TRBV7-2 to TRBJ1-4; the match to TRBD1 covers 7 bases. Unmatched junction bases numbered 7, after V lost 5 bases and J lost 7 bases. This CDR3 comprises 14 residues. Germline V gene data show CDR1 as SGHTA and CDR2 as FQGNSA. CDR3 DNA sequence: TGTGCCAGCAGCCACCGACAGGGAGGTGAAAAACTGTTTTTT. Translated: CASSHRQGGEKLFF.